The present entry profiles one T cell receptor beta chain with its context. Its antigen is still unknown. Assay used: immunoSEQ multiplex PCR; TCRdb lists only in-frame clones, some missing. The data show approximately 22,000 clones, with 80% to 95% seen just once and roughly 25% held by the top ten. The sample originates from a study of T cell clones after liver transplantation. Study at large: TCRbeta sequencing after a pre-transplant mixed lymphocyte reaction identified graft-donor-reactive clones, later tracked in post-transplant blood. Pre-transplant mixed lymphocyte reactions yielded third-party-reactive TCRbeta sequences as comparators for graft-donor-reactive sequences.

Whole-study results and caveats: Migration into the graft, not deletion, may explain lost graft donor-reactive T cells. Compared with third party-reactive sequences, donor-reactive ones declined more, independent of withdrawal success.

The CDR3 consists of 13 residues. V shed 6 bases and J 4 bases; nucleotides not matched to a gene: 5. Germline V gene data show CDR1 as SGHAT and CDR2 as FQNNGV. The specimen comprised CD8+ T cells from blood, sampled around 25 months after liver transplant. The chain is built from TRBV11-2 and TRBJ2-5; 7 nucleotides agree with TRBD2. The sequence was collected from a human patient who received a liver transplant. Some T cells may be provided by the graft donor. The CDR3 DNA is TGTGCCAGCAGTGGGACTACTCGAGAGACCCAGTACTTC. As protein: CASSGTTRETQYF.